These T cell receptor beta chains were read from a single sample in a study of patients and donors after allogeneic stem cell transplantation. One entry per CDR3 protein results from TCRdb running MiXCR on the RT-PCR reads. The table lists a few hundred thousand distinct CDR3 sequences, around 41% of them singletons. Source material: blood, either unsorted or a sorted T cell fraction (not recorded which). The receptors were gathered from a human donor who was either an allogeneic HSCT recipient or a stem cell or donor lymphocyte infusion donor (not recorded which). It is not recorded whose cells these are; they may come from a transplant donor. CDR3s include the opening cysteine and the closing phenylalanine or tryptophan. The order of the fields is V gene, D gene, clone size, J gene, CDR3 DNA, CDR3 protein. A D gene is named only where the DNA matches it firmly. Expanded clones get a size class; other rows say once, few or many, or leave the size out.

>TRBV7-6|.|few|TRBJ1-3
TGTGCCAGCAGCTTAGGTCGCCAGGCTGGGCACACCATATATTTT
CASSLGRQAGHTIYF
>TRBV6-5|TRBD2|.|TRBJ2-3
TGTGCCAGCAGCCCCGGACTAGCATACGATACGCAGTATTTT
CASSPGLAYDTQYF
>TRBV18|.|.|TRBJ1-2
TGTGCCAGCTCACCACCGGGAGGACTCGTCTATGGCTACACCTTC
CASSPPGGLVYGYTF
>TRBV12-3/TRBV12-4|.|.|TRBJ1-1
TGTGCCAGCACCAGTGGCCCCATGAACACTGAAGCTTTCTTT
CASTSGPMNTEAFF
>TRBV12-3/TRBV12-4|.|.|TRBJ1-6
TGTGCCAGCAGTCCCCGTGGGGGGGGGCCTAATAATTCACCCCTCCACTTT
CASSPRGGGPNNSPLHF
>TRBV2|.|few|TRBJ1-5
TGTGCCAGCAGGAGGGGCAGGGATAAACAGCATTTT
CASRRGRDKQHF
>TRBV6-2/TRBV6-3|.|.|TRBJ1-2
TGTGCCAGCAGTTACGAGGACTACTATGGCTACACCTTC
CASSYEDYYGYTF
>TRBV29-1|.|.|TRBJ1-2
TGCAGCGTTGAAGACGGGACGGCTAACTATGGCTACACCTTC
CSVEDGTANYGYTF
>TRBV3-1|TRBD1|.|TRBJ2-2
TGTGCCAGCAGCCCGGGACAGGGGGTCGGGGAGCTGTTTTTT
CASSPGQGVGELFF
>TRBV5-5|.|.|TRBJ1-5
TGTGCCAGCAGCTTGAACCACCCCCGGGCGGCACACCCCCAGCATTTT
CASSLNHPRAAHPQHF
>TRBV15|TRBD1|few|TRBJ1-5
TGTGCCACCAGCAGAGGTGTAGGGGGCGAAAATCAGCCCCAGCATTTT
CATSRGVGGENQPQHF
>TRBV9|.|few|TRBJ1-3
TGTGCCAGCAGCGTAGGTGATGGAAACACCATATATTTT
CASSVGDGNTIYF
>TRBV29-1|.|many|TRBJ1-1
TGCAGCGTTGAAGGCCAGATGAACACTGAAGCTTTCTTT
CSVEGQMNTEAFF
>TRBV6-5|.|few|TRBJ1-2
TGTGCCAGCAGCTCAGAGGCCGGGCAAACGGGTGGCTACACCTTC
CASSSEAGQTGGYTF
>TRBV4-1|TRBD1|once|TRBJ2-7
TGCGCCAGCAGCCAAGAAGTATGGCAGGGGGCCTACGAGCAGTACTTC
CASSQEVWQGAYEQYF
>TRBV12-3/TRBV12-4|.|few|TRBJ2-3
TGTGCCAGCAGCCCCACTAGTCCCCGCACAGATACGCAGTATTTT
CASSPTSPRTDTQYF
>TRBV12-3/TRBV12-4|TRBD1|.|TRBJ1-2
TGTGCCAGCAGACCCCAGGGGGGCGCAGATGGCTACACCTTC
CASRPQGGADGYTF
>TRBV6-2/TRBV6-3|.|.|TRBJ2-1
TGTGCCAGCCACGGGCTCGGGGGCCTCTACAATGAGCAGTTCTTC
CASHGLGGLYNEQFF
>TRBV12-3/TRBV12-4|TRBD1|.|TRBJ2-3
TGTGCCAGCAGTTGGAGAATGAACAGGGGATCAGTTGGCACAGATACGCAGTATTTT
CASSWRMNRGSVGTDTQYF
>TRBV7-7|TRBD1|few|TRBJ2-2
TGTGCCAGCAGCTTAGAATTAGGACAGGGTCTCACCGGGGAGCTGTTTTTT
CASSLELGQGLTGELFF
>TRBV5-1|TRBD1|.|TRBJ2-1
TGCGCCAGCAGACCGGACAGGGTTAATGTCAATGAGCAGTTCTTC
CASRPDRVNVNEQFF
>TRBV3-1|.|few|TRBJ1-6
TGTGCCAGCAGCCTAGGGTGGTTGAATTCACCCCTCCACTTT
CASSLGWLNSPLHF
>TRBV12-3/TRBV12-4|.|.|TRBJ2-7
TGTGCCAGCAGTTTGAATTGGCGCCTGGCGGACTCCTACGAGCAGTACTTC
CASSLNWRLADSYEQYF
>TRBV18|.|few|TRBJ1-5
TGTGCCAGCTCACCAGGGGACAACAATCAGCCCCAGCATTTT
CASSPGDNNQPQHF
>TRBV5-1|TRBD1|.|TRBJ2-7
TGCGCCAGCAGCCGGGACAGGGTTACCGACGAGCAGTACTTC
CASSRDRVTDEQYF
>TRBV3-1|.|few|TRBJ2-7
TGTGCCAGCAGCCAAGTATTTCGGGCCCGCTACGAGCAGTACTTC
CASSQVFRARYEQYF
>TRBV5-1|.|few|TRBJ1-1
TGCGCCAGCAGCCCTCGGACGAACGGGGGGGCTTTCTTT
CASSPRTNGGAFF
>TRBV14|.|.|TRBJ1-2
TGTGCCAGCAGCCAACAACCGGACTATGGCTACACCTTC
CASSQQPDYGYTF
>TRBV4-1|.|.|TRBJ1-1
TGCGCCAGCAGCCAAGATGAGGGAAGGAACACTGAAGCTTTCTTT
CASSQDEGRNTEAFF
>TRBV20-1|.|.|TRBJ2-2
TGCAGTGCTAGAGGGGTCCAGGGGGGCACCGGGGAGCTGTTTTTT
CSARGVQGGTGELFF
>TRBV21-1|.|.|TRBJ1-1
TGTGCCAGCAGCGACCAGTTCTTGGAGAACACTGAAGCTTTCTTT
CASSDQFLENTEAFF
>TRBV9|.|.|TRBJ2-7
TGTGCCAGCAGCGCATACCTAGAACACGAGCAGTACTTC
CASSAYLEHEQYF
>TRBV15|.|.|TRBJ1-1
TGTGCCACCAGCAGGGAGAGGGGGAACACTGAAGCTTTCTTT
CATSRERGNTEAFF
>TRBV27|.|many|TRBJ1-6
TGTGCCAGCAGTTTCTCGTATAATTCACCCCTCCACTTT
CASSFSYNSPLHF
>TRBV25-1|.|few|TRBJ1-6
TGTGCCAGCTCGTTCTATAATTCACCCCTCCACTTT
CASSFYNSPLHF
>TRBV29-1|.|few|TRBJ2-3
TGCAGCGTTCCAACGTTGGGGAATACGCAGTATTTT
CSVPTLGNTQYF
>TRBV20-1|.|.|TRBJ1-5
TGCAGTGCTAGTAAAGGGTTCAATCAGCCCCAGCATTTT
CSASKGFNQPQHF
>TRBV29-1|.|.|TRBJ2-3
TGCAGCGCCGGGACACCAAACACAGATACGCAGTATTTT
CSAGTPNTDTQYF
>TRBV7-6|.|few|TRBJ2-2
TGTGCCAGCAGCTTAATAAGCACCGGGGAGCTGTTTTTT
CASSLISTGELFF
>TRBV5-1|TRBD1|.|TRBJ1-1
TGCGCCAGCAGCCCGGGACAGATAAACACTGAAGCTTTCTTT
CASSPGQINTEAFF
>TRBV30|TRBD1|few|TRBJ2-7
TGTGCCTGGAGTACCTACAGGGGCATAAACTTC
CAWSTYRGINF
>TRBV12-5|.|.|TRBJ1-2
TGTGCTAGTGGTTTGGTAGCGGGGGCTGAAGGGAATGGCTACACCTTC
CASGLVAGAEGNGYTF
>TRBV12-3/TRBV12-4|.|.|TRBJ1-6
TGTGCCAGCAGCTTGAGACTGGTGCATGGATCACCCCTCCACTTT
CASSLRLVHGSPLHF
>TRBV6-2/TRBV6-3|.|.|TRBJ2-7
TGTGCCAGCAACCGGGGGCCGAGGGCCCTTTACTTC
CASNRGPRALYF
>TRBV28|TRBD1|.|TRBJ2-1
TGTGCCAGCAGTTTCCACGGACAGGAGACCTACAATGAGCAGTTCTTC
CASSFHGQETYNEQFF
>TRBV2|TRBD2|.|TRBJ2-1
TGTGCCAGCAGTGACCTCAGCGGGGGGCCTTCCTACAATGAGCAGTTCTTC
CASSDLSGGPSYNEQFF
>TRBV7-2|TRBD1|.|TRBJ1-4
TGTGCCAGCAGCTCCGGACAGGGAGGAAATGAAAAACTGTTTTTT
CASSSGQGGNEKLFF
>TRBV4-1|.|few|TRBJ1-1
TGCGCCAGCAGCCAAGTGGGGGGGACTGAAGCTTTCTTT
CASSQVGGTEAFF
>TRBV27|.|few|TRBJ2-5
TGTGCCAGCACTTTGAGGGAGACCCAGTACTTC
CASTLRETQYF
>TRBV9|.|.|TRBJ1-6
TGTGCCAGCAGCGTAGGGGGGCTGTTGAATTCACCCCTCCACTTT
CASSVGGLLNSPLHF
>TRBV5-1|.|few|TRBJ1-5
TGCGCCAGCAGCTTGGGTGGGGCCGAGACGACCCAGCATTTT
CASSLGGAETTQHF
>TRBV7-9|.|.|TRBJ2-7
TGTGCCAGTGCCCCGGGGGTTTACGAGCAGTACTTC
CASAPGVYEQYF
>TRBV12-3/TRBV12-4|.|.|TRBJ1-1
TGTGCCAGCACCGGGCCCAAGGCTAGGAACACTGAAGCTTTCTTT
CASTGPKARNTEAFF
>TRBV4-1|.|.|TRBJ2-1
TGCGCCAGCAGCCAGGCAGACAGTTACTCCTACAATGAGCAGTTCTTC
CASSQADSYSYNEQFF
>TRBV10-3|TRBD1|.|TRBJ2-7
TGTGCCATCAATACAGGGGAACACGAGCAGTACTTC
CAINTGEHEQYF